This T cell receptor (beta chain) stems from a study of T cells in Graves' hyperthyroidism and ophthalmopathy. General study points: Separation of ophthalmopathy from stable hyperthyroidism was achieved by a 13 V-J model. Progression to ophthalmopathy was predicted a median of 6.5 months early. Clonotypes that were expanded in thyroid above 0.001 mostly appeared in blood too.

Patients aged 18 to 65 with hyperthyroidism were newly diagnosed, with duration under 2 months. The ends were cut back, 3 bases at V and 5 bases at J, with 16 bases in the middle. This CDR3 region has 15 residues. Germline V gene data show CDR1 as MNHNS and CDR2 as SASEGT. Amplified TCR beta CDR3 regions came from RNA transcripts. A first-round RT-PCR of the TCR CDR3 used the HTBI primer set. TCRdb processed the multiplex PCR reads anew with MiXCR; each CDR3 protein has one entry. The data show around 300,000 distinct CDR3 sequences, 13% seen once. This clonotype was seen repeatedly, ten times or more. Its matching antigen is unknown.

The V gene is TRBV6-1, the J gene TRBJ1-1; perhaps TRBD1 as D (6 bases). The origin of this receptor is a woman aged 25-40 years with Graves' hyperthyroidism that later progressed to Graves' ophthalmopathy. Source material: blood. In DNA, the CDR3 is TGTGCCAGCAGTGACCCCTTCCGGGGGCGGACTGAAGCTTTCTTT. Encoded protein: CASSDPFRGRTEAFF.